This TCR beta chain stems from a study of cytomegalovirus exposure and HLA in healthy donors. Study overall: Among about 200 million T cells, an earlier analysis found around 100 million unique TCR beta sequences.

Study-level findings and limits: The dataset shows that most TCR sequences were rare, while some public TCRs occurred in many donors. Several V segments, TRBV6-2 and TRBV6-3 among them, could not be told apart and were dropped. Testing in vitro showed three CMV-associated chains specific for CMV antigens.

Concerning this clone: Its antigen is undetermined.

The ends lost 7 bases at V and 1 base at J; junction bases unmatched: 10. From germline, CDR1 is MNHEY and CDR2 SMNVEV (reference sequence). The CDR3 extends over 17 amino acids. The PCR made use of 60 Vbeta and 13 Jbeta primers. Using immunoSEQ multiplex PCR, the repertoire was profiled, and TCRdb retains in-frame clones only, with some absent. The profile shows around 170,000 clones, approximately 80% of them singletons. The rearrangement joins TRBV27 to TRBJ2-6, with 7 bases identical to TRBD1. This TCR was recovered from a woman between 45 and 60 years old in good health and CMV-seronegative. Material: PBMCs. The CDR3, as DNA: TGTGCCAGCAAGATGAGGGGGCGTGGATCTGGGGCCAACGTCCTGACTTTC. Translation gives CASKMRGRGSGANVLTF.